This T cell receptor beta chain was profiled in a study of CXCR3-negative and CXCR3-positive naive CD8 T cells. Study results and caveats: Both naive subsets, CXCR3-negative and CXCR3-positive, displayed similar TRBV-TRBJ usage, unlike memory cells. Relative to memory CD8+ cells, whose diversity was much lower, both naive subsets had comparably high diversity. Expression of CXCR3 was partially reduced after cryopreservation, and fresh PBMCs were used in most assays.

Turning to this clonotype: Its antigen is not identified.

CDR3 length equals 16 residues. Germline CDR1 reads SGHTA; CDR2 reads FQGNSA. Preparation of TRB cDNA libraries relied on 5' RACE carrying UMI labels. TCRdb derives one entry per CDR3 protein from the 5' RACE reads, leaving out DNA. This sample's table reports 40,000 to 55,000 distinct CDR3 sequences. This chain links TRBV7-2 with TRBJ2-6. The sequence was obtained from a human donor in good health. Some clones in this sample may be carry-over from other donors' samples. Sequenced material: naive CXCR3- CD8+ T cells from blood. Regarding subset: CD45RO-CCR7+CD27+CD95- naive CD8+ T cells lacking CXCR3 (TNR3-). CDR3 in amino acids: CASRLGSNSGANVLTF.